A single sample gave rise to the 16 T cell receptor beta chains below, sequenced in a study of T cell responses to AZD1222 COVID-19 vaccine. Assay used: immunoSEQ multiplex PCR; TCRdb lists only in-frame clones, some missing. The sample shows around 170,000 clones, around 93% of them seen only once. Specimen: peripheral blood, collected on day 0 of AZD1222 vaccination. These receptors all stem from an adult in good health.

Here the CDR3 reads CASSWGAGPGSYEQYF. As DNA, the CDR3 is TGTGCCAGCAGCTGGGGGGCGGGGCCGGGAAGTTACGAGCAGTACTTC. The chain combines TRBV7-8 with TRBJ2-7, with D possibly called TRBD1 or TRBD2 (6 bases each). CDR1 is SGHVS and CDR2 is FQNEAQ in the germline V gene. CDR3 length equals 16 residues. V was shortened by 4 bases and J by 4 bases, with 20 bases between the two germline ends.

The CDR3 DNA reads TGTGCCAGCATGAGGGGGACATTAAATCAGCCCCAGCATTTT. Residues: CASMRGTLNQPQHF. V usage is TRBV2 and J usage is TRBJ1-5; TRBD1 might be the D (6 bases). There are 14 residues in the CDR3. With 7 bases removed from V and 4 bases from J, the gap between germline ends came to 14 bases. Germline values: CDR1 SNHLY, CDR2 FYNNEI.

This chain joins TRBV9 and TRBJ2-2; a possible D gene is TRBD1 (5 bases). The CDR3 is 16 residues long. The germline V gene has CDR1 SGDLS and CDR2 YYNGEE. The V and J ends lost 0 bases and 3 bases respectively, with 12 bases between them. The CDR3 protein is CASSVEGVGYTGELFF. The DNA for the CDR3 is TGTGCCAGCAGCGTAGAAGGGGTAGGGTACACCGGGGAGCTGTTTTTT.

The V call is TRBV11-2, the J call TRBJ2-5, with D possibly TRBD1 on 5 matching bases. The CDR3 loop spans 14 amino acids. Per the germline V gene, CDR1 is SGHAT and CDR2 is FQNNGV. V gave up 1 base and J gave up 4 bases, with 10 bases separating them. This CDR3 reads CASSLGGRVETQYF. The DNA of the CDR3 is TGTGCCAGCAGCTTAGGGGGCAGGGTAGAGACCCAGTACTTC.

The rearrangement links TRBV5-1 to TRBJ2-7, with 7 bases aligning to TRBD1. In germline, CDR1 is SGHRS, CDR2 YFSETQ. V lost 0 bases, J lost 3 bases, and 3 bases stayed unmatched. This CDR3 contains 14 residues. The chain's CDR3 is CASSLDQGDYEQYF. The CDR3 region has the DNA TGCGCCAGCAGCTTGGACCAGGGGGACTACGAGCAGTACTTC. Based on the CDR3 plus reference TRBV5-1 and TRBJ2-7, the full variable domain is KAGVTQTPRYLIKTRGQQVTLSCSPISGHRSVSWYQQTPGQGLQFLFEYFSETQRNKGNFPGRFSGRQFSNSRSEMNVSTLELGDSALYLCASSLDQGDYEQYFGPGTRLTVT.

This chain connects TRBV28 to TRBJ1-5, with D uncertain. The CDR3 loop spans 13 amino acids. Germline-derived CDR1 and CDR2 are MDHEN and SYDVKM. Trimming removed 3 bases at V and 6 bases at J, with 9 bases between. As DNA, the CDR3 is TGTGCCAGCAGTTTGAGTACGGCTCAGCCCCAGCATTTT. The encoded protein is CASSLSTAQPQHF.

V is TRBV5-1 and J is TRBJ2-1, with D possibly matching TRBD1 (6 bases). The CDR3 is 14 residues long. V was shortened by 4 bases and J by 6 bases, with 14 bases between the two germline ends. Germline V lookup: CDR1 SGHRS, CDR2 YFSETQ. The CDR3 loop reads CASSPRDKGNEQFF. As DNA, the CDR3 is TGCGCCAGCAGCCCCCGGGACAAGGGCAATGAGCAGTTCTTC.

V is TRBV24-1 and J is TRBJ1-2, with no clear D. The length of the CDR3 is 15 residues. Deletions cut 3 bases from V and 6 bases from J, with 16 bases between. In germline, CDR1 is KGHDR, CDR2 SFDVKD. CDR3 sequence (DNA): TGTGCCACCAGTGATAACAGCTTCTCGGCCAATGGCTACACCTTC. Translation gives CATSDNSFSANGYTF.

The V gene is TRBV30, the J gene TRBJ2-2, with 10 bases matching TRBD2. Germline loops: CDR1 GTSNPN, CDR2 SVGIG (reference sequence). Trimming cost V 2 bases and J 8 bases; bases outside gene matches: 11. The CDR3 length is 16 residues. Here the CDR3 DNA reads TGTGCCTGGAGTCCTAAGCTAGCGGGAGTGTCTGGGGAGCTGTTTTTT. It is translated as CAWSPKLAGVSGELFF.

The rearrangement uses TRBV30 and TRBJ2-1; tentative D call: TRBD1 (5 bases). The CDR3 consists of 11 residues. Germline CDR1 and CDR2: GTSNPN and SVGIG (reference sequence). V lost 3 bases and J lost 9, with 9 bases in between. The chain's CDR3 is CAWSPRAEQFF. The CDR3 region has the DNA TGTGCCTGGAGCCCCAGGGCTGAGCAGTTCTTC.

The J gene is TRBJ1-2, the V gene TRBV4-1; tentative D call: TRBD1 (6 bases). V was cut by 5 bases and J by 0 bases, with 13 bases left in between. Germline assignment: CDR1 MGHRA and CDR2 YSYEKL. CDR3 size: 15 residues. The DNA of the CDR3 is TGCGCCAGCAGCAGCCAGGCAGGGGCTAACTATGGCTACACCTTC. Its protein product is CASSSQAGANYGYTF.

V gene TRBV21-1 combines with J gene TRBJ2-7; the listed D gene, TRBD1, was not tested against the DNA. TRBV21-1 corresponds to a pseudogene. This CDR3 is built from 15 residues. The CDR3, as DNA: TGTGCCAGCGGGGACAGGGCCTGCCCTTCGTACGAGCAGTACTTC. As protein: CASGDRACPSYEQYF.

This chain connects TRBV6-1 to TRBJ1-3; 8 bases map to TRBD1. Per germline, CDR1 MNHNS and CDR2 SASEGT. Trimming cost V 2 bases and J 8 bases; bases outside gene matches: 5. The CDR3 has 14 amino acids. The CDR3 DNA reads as TGTGCCAGCAGTGAACAGGGGGCGCGGGACACCATATATTTT. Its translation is CASSEQGARDTIYF.

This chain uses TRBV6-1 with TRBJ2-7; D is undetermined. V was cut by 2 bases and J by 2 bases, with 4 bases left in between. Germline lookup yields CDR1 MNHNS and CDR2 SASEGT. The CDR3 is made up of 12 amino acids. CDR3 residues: CASSEYTYEQYF. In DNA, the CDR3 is TGTGCCAGCAGTGAATACACCTACGAGCAGTACTTC.

The CDR3 sequence: CASSQDVWGGVNYGYTF. The CDR3 DNA is TGTGCCAGCAGCCAAGATGTTTGGGGGGGCGTTAACTATGGCTACACCTTC. The gene calls are TRBV3-1 (or the pseudogene TRBV3-2) and TRBJ1-2, with D possibly TRBD1 on 6 matching bases. The CDR3 length is 17 residues. Trimming cost V 0 bases and J 1 base, with 15 bases left between them. CDR1 and CDR2 (germline): LGHDT, YNNKEL (reference sequence).

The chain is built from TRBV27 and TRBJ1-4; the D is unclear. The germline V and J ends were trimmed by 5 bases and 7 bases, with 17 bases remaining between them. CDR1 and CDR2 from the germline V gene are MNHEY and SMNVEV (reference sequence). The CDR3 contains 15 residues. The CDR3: CASSRVDKGREKLFF. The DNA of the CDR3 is TGTGCCAGCAGTCGAGTAGACAAAGGGCGTGAAAAACTGTTTTTT.